This T cell receptor beta chain derives from a study of CD8+CD57+ T cells in acquired aplastic anemia. The CDR3 consists of 17 residues. The germline V gene has CDR1 DFQATT and CDR2 SNEGSKA (reference sequence). V was trimmed by 3 bases and J by 4 bases, leaving 24 bases between them. Study findings and constraints: Some 29 CD8+ CDR3 sequences were shared between patients and controls. Any difference that existed in CD8+ Simpson's diversity between patients and controls was not significant.

Genomic DNA, the template, was used for profiling of the TCR beta VDJ and CDR3. Using its own MiXCR run on the reads, TCRdb lists one record per CDR3 protein. The sample records under 350,000 distinct CDR3 sequences, under 60% being singletons. CD8+CD57+ cell expansion, shown by flow cytometry, had occurred in the patients selected for sequencing. Every patient had severe acquired aplastic anemia. Blood was sampled before the patients had received any therapy. Worth noting for this clonotype: Its matching antigen is unknown.

The J gene is TRBJ2-5, the V gene TRBV20-1; maybe TRBD2 (7 bases). The TCR sequence derives from a human donor with aplastic anemia. The material sequenced was sorted CD4+, CD8+, or CD8+CD57+ T cells (not recorded which) from PBMCs. The CDR3 DNA reads TGCAGTGCTAGTGAGAGAGGCGGGGGCGCCGGGGGAGAGACCCAGTACTTC. This gives the protein CSASERGGGAGGETQYF.